The T cell receptor (beta chain) under discussion was sequenced for a study of spatial heterogeneity in lung cancer. Study context: The library had UMIs, and each TCR and UMI pair averaged more than ten raw reads.

TCRdb processed the 5' RACE reads anew with MiXCR; each CDR3 protein has one entry. The sample consists of approximately 40,000 distinct CDR3 sequences, around 5% of them appearing once. The CDR3 consists of 16 residues. Trimming removed 0 bases from V and 4 bases from J, with 15 bases in between. Germline values: CDR1 LGHNA, CDR2 YNFKEQ. Time point described: sample taken at primary tumor resection. Frozen PBMC, nontumor lung or tumor provided whole RNA, which was sequenced unsorted. The sequencing here drew on PBMCs, taken at surgery. This receptor was identified in a female donor with early-stage non-small cell lung cancer. The chain employs TRBV4-2 and TRBJ1-2; maybe TRBD1 (5 bases). DNA of the CDR3: TGTGCCAGCAGCCAAGATTTAACGGGGGTCTCCTATGGCTACACCTTC. Translating gives CASSQDLTGVSYGYTF.